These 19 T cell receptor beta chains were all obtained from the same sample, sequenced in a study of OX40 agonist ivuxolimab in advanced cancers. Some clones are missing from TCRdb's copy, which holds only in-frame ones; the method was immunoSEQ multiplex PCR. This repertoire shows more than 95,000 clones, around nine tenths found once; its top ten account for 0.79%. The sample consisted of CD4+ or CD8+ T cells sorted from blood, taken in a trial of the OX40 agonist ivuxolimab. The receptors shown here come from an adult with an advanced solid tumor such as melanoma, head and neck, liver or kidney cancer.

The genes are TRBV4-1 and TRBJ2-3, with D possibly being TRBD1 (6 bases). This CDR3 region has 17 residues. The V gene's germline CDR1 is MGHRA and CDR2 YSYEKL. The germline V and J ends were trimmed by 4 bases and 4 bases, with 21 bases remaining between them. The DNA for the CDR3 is TGCGCCAGCAGCCCCATCCCAGGGGTAGGGGTCTCAGATACGCAGTATTTT. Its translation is CASSPIPGVGVSDTQYF.

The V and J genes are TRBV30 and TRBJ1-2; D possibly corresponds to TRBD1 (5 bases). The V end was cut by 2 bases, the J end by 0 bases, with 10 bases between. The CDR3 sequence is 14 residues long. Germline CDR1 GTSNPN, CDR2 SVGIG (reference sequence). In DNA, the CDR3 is TGTGCCTGGAGTCGGGACTCTACTAACTATGGCTACACCTTC. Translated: CAWSRDSTNYGYTF.

The CDR3 coding sequence is TGTGCCAGCATCAGAGGGGACTCTGGAAACACCATATATTTT. This encodes CASIRGDSGNTIYF. The chain has TRBV7-9 and TRBJ1-3, with TRBD1 as a possible D gene (5 bases). The CDR3 has 14 amino acids. Trimming pared 7 bases from V and 0 bases from J, leaving 10 bases between. In germline, CDR1 is SEHNR, CDR2 FQNEAQ (reference sequence).

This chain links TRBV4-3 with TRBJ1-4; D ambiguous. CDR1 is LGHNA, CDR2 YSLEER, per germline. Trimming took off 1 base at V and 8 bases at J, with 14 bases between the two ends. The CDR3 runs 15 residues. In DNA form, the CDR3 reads TGCGCCAGCAGCCAAGCGGAAGGGAGTCGAGAAAAACTGTTTTTT. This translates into CASSQAEGSREKLFF.

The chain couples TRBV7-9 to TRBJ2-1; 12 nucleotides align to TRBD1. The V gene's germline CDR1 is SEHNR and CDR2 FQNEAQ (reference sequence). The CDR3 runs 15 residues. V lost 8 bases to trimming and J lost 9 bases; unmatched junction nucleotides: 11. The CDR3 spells CASGDGTGGLSEQFF. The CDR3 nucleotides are TGTGCCAGCGGAGACGGGACAGGGGGCTTAAGTGAGCAGTTCTTC.

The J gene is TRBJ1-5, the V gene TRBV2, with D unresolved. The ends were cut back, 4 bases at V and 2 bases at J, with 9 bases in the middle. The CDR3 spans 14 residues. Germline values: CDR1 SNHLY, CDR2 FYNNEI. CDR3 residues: CASSAEGGNQPQHF. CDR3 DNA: TGTGCCAGCAGTGCGGAGGGAGGCAATCAGCCCCAGCATTTT.

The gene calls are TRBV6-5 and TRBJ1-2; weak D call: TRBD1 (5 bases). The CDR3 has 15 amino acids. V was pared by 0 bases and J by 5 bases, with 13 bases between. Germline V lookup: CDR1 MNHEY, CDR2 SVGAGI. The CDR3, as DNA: TGTGCCAGCAGTTACTCCAGGGTAGGGCCTTATGGCTACACCTTC. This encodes CASSYSRVGPYGYTF.

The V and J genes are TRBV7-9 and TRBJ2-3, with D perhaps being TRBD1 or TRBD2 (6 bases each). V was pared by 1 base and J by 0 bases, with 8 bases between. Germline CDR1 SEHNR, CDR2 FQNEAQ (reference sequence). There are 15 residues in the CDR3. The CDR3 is CASSLGGASTDTQYF. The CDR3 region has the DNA TGTGCCAGCAGCTTAGGGGGGGCCAGCACAGATACGCAGTATTTT.

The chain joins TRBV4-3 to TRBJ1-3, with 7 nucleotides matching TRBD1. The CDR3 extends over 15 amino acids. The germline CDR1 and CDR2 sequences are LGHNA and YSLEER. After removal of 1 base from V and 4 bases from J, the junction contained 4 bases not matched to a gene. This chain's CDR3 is CASSQARGNGNTIYF. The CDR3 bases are TGCGCCAGCAGCCAAGCCAGGGGGAACGGAAACACCATATATTTT.

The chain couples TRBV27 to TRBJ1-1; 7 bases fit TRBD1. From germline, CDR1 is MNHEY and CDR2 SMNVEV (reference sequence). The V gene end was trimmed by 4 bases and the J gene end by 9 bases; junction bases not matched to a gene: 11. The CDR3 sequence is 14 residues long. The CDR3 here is CASSSRGPGQQAFF. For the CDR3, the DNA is TGTGCCAGCAGTTCCCGGGGGCCGGGACAGCAAGCTTTCTTT.

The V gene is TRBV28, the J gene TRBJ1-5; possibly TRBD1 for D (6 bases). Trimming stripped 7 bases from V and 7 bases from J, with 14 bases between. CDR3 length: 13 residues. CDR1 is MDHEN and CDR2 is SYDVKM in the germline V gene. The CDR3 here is CASTVRGGQPQHF. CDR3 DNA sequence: TGTGCCAGCACCGTAAGGGGGGGCCAGCCCCAGCATTTT.

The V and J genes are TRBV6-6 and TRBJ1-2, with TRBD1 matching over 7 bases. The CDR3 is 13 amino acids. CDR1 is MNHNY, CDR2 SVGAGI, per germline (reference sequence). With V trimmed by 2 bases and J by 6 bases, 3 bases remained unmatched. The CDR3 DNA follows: TGTGCCAGCAGTTACCAGGGGGTAGATGGCTACACCTTC. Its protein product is CASSYQGVDGYTF.

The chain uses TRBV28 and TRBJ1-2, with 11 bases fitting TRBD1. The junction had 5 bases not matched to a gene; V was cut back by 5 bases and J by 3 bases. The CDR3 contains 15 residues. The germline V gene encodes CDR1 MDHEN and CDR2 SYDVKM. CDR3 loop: CASSPGDRGDYGYTF. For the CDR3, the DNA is TGTGCCAGCAGTCCAGGGGACAGGGGGGACTATGGCTACACCTTC.

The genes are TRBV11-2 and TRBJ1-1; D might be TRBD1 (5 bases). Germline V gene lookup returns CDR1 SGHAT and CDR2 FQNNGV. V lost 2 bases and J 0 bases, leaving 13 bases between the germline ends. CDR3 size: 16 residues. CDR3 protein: CASSLLRGLMNTEAFF. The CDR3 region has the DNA TGTGCCAGCAGCTTACTTCGGGGGTTAATGAACACTGAAGCTTTCTTT.

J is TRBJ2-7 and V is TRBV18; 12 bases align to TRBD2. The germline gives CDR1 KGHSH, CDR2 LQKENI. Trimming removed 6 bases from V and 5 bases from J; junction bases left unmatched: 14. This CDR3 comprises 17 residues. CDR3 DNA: TGTGCCAGCTCGGGGCCTCTAGCGGGGGGGAGCGGCGACGAGCAGTACTTC. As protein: CASSGPLAGGSGDEQYF.

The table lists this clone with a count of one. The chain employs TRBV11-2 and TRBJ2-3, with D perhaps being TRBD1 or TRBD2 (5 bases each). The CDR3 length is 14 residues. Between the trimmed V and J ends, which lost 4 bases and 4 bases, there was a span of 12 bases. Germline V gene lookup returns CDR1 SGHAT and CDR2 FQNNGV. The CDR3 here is CASSSGRGADTQYF. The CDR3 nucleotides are TGTGCCAGCAGCTCGGGACGGGGTGCAGATACGCAGTATTTT.

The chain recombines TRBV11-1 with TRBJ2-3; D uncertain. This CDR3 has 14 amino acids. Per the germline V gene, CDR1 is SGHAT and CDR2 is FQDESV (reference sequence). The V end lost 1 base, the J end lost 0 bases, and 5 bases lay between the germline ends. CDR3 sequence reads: CASSLGGSTDTQYF. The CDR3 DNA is TGTGCCAGCAGCTTAGGCGGCAGCACAGATACGCAGTATTTT.

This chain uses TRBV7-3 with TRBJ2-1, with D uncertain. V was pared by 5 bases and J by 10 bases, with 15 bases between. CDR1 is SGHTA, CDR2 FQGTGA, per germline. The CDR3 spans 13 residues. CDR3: CASSPPPHTEQFF. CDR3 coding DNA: TGTGCCAGCAGCCCACCGCCCCATACAGAGCAGTTCTTC.

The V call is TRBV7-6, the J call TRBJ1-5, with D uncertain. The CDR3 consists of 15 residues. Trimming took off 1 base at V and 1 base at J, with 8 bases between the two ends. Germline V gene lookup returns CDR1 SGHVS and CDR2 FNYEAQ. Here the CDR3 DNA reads TGTGCCAGCAGCTTAGACCCTTGGAGCAATCAGCCCCAGCATTTT. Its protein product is CASSLDPWSNQPQHF.